The entry that follows covers one TCR beta chain sequence. Its antigen remains unknown. Library preparation for TCR beta used quantitative 5'-RACE with molecular barcodes. A single record per CDR3 protein comes from TCRdb applying MiXCR to the 5' RACE reads. This sample carries 310,000 or so distinct CDR3 sequences, around 19% of them seen once, and the ten largest clones take under 8.5%. These data belong to a study of CD8 T cells in ankylosing spondylitis. Study conclusions and caveats: Disease-linked clones reportedly showed significant enrichment in matched ankylosing spondylitis synovial fluid. Within ankylosing spondylitis blood, a TCR beta motif made up of seven or eight highly homologous variants appeared to be characteristic. Disease-linked clones were CD8+ and relatively rare in peripheral blood.

This receptor was identified in a male donor with ankylosing spondylitis or in good health (not recorded which). Sequenced: blood, either unsorted or a sorted T cell fraction (not recorded which).

DNA for the CDR3: TGTGCCAGCAGTTTGGCTACTCTCGGTACATTCAACAATGAGCAGTTCTTC. Translating gives CASSLATLGTFNNEQFF. J is TRBJ2-1 and V is TRBV12-3 or TRBV12-4; D is undetermined. V was pared by 3 bases and J by 5 bases, with 20 bases between. CDR3 size: 17 residues.